This TCR beta chain is from a study of blood T cell repertoires in COVID-19. Study summary: The samples span acute and convalescent COVID-19 from the United States, Italy and Spain. PBMCs, B-cell-depleted T cells, or T cells were the source of the cDNA or gDNA that made up the material.

In the authors' methods: Reference gene primer amplification in the assay estimated nucleated cell counts. Generated by immunoSEQ multiplex PCR, the TCRdb table keeps only in-frame clones and is missing some. V and J calls and clone size are those listed in that table; D and trimming were worked out from the DNA. The table includes 390,000 or so clones, 80% to 90% detected once. Seattle patients were enrolled while actively infected and followed longitudinally. V lost 9 bases, J lost 3 bases, and 3 bases stayed unmatched. From germline, CDR1 is KGHDR and CDR2 SFDVKD. This CDR3 has 14 amino acids. The chain recombines TRBV24-1 with TRBJ2-1, with TRBD2 identical over 11 bases. The origin of this receptor is a woman aged 30 to 39 with COVID-19, enrolled during active disease. Source material: peripheral blood. CDR3 amino acids: CATGGTSGYNEQFF. CDR3 sequence (DNA): TGTGCCACCGGCGGGACTAGCGGCTACAATGAGCAGTTCTTC.